Listed here are 9 T cell receptor gamma chains from one sample, sequenced in a study of γδ T cells in repeated Plasmodium falciparum infection. TCRdb ran CATT on the multiplex PCR reads. This sample carries about 26,000 gamma-chain clones, around 3% of them seen once, and the ten largest clones take roughly 30%. Vgamma9/Vdelta2+ and Vdelta2-negative gammadelta T cells were flow-sorted from PBMC for bulk sequencing. The sequencing sample was made of gamma-delta T cells from blood. The source of these receptors is a pool of human donors (malaria-infected and uninfected, not separated).

This clone turned up a few times. Translating this DNA gives a protein that differs at residue 12 from the TCRdb one, which belongs to a much larger clone; a read error is likely, and the protein shown is this translation. The J segment was not called; the V segment is TRGV9. Germline CDR1 is GITISATS and CDR2 is ISYDGTV (reference sequence). The CDR3 runs to 14 residues. This CDR3 reads CALWEVHPYYKELF. CDR3 sequence (DNA): TGTGCCTTGTGGGAGGTGCATCCTTATTATAAGGAACTCTTT.

This clone was counted many times. This chain links TRGV9 with TRGJ1 or TRGJ2. The CDR3 covers 14 residues. Germline V gene lookup returns CDR1 GITISATS and CDR2 ISYDGTV (reference sequence). V trimming: 2 bases; J trimming: 3 bases; junction bases outside the gene matches: 7. The CDR3 is CALWEALFYYKKLF. The CDR3 DNA sequence: TGTGCCTTGTGGGAGGCCCTCTTTTATTATAAGAAACTCTTT.

This clone was seen repeatedly, ten times or more. For this DNA, TCRdb reports the protein of a much larger clone, which diverges at residue 3, most likely from a read error; the protein presented here is translated directly from the DNA. The genes are TRGV9 and TRGJ1 or TRGJ2. The CDR3 covers 15 residues. Germline lookup yields CDR1 GITISATS and CDR2 ISYDGTV (reference sequence). The CDR3 here is CASWDRLQGNYKKLF. As DNA, the CDR3 is TGTGCCTCGTGGGACCGCCTGCAAGGGAATTATAAGAAACTCTTT.

In its sample, this clone was seen a few times. It is likely a read error: a sequence one base away is far more abundant. Other nucleotide sequences from this sample produce the same CDR3. The chain recombines TRGV9 with TRGJP. No J gene was available from TCRdb, and it was assigned here by a germline match of the DNA. The CDR3 runs to 15 residues. V shed 4 bases and J 11 bases; nucleotides not matched to a gene: 8. Germline CDR1 GITISATS, CDR2 ISYDGTV (reference sequence). The CDR3 nucleotides are TGTGCCTTGTGGGAACCCCCGGTGGGCAAAAAAATCAAGGTATTT. Its translation is CALWEPPVGKKIKVF.

This clone turned up a few times. The protein TCRdb gives is from a much larger clone and does not agree with this DNA's translation at residue 12, likely a read error; the protein shown here comes from the DNA. J is TRGJP and V is TRGV9. In the absence of a J gene in TCRdb, the DNA was matched to germline to assign it here. This CDR3 is built from 18 residues. The V gene's germline CDR1 is GITISATS and CDR2 ISYDGTV (reference sequence). CDR3 sequence: CALWEVRTPRLVKKIKVF. The DNA of the CDR3 is TGTGCCTTGTGGGAGGTAAGAACGCCCCGGTTGGTCAAAAAAATCAAGGTATTT.

In its sample, this clone was seen many times. The protein in TCRdb stems from a much larger clone and differs at residue 8 from this DNA's translation, likely a read error; here the protein is translated from the DNA. The chain combines TRGV9 with TRGJ1 or TRGJ2. TCRdb gives no J gene; it was assigned here by matching the DNA to germline. The germline gives CDR1 GITISATS, CDR2 ISYDGTV (reference sequence). The CDR3 covers 15 residues. Losses at the gene ends were 1 base for V and 4 bases for J; bases not matched to a gene: 10. The CDR3 loop is CALWEVTGTYYKKLF. CDR3 sequence (DNA): TGTGCCTTGTGGGAGGTTACTGGAACCTATTATAAGAAACTCTTT.

As for this clone: No DNA is shown, since the ends of the CDR3 on it are uncertain; the CDR3 is the one TCRdb lists. In the same sample, other DNA sequences code for this CDR3. The V gene call is TRGV9, and the J gene call is absent. Germline V gene sequence: CDR1 GITISATS, CDR2 ISYDGTV (reference sequence). The CDR3 has 14 amino acids, counting both end residues. The CDR3 region is CALWEVLLAVEQHF.

The table lists this clone with a few counts. The protein held in TCRdb is that of a much larger clone and does not match this DNA's translation at residue 6, likely because of a read error; the protein shown is translated from the DNA. The rearrangement joins TRGV3 to TRGJ1 or TRGJ2. TCRdb supplies no J gene; here it was assigned by aligning the nucleotide sequence to germline. The CDR3 totals 13 residues. V was pared by 3 bases and J by 12 bases, with 14 bases of the junction left unmatched. CDR1 is VTNTFY and CDR2 is YDVSTARD in the germline V gene (reference sequence). The CDR3: CATWDGLLRAKLF. Here the CDR3 DNA reads TGTGCCACCTGGGACGGGCTATTGCGGGCGAAACTCTTT.

This clone occurred many times. The protein held in TCRdb is that of a much larger clone and does not match this DNA's translation at residue 4, likely because of a read error; the protein shown is translated from the DNA. Here the V gene is TRGV9, but the J gene went uncalled. The CDR3 contains 12 residues. CDR1 is GITISATS and CDR2 is ISYDGTV in the germline V gene (reference sequence). CDR3 region: CALREVQGDKLF. In DNA, the CDR3 is TGTGCCTTGCGGGAGGTGCAGGGTGATAAGCTCTTT.